The 10 T cell receptor beta chains below come from one sample, sequenced in a study of cytomegalovirus exposure and HLA in healthy donors. The data were produced by immunoSEQ multiplex PCR, yet TCRdb's version contains in-frame clones alone and is incomplete. Here the sample spans roughly 220,000 clones, 85% to 95% being singletons. Sequencing was performed on PBMCs. These TCRs come from a woman younger than 30 in good health and CMV-seronegative.

This clone was counted once. Additional DNA sequences in this sample encode the identical CDR3. The chain links TRBV27 to TRBJ1-2; D uncertain. Trimming took 3 bases from V and 2 from J, leaving 7 bases between them. Per germline, CDR1 MNHEY and CDR2 SMNVEV (reference sequence). The length of the CDR3 is 13 residues. CDR3 DNA sequence: TGTGCCAGCAGTTTTGGAGGGAACTATGGCTACACCTTC. It yields the protein CASSFGGNYGYTF.

The chain joins TRBV28 to TRBJ1-1, with TRBD1 as a possible D gene (6 bases). Germline-derived CDR1 and CDR2 are MDHEN and SYDVKM. The CDR3 contains 12 residues. The V gene lost 6 bases and the J gene lost 6 bases, with 11 bases spanning the gap. The CDR3 DNA reads TGTGCCAGCAGGCGGACAGTGCCTGAAGCTTTCTTT. Its protein is CASRRTVPEAFF.

This clone was counted once. The chain carries TRBV28 and TRBJ1-1; possibly TRBD1 for D (5 bases). CDR3 length: 14 amino acids. Trimming removed 3 bases from V and 0 bases from J, with 8 bases in between. The germline gives CDR1 MDHEN, CDR2 SYDVKM. The CDR3 DNA reads TGTGCCAGCAGTTTCTCAGGGCTGAACACTGAAGCTTTCTTT. Amino acid sequence: CASSFSGLNTEAFF.

This chain uses TRBV27 with TRBJ1-1; no clear D gene. The CDR3 is 14 residues long. Germline-derived CDR1 and CDR2 are MNHEY and SMNVEV (reference sequence). The V end lost 5 bases, the J end lost 4 bases, and 14 bases lay between the germline ends. Written as DNA, the CDR3 is TGTGCCAGCAGTCGAAGGGAGTGGGGCACTGAAGCTTTCTTT. Its protein product is CASSRREWGTEAFF.

This chain uses TRBV6-1 with TRBJ2-5; D unclear. From germline, CDR1 is MNHNS and CDR2 SASEGT. The V and J ends lost 0 bases and 0 bases respectively, with 8 bases between them. The length of the CDR3 is 15 residues. The CDR3: CASSEASQYQETQYF. In DNA, the CDR3 is TGTGCCAGCAGTGAAGCGTCCCAGTACCAAGAGACCCAGTACTTC.

The V gene is TRBV27, the J gene TRBJ2-7, with D unclear. V lost 4 bases to trimming and J lost 3 bases, with 4 bases between them. Germline-derived CDR1 and CDR2 are MNHEY and SMNVEV (reference sequence). CDR3 length: 11 amino acids. In DNA, the CDR3 is TGTGCCAGCAGTTCCGTCTACGAGCAGTACTTC. It translates to CASSSVYEQYF.

The CDR3 sequence: CASSLFAGLAGGPSPGELFF. The CDR3 nucleotides are TGTGCCAGCAGTTTATTCGCCGGGCTAGCGGGAGGGCCTTCCCCCGGGGAGCTGTTTTTT. The chain links TRBV27 to TRBJ2-2, with 12 bases that match TRBD2. The V and J ends lost 1 base and 6 bases, in that order; junction bases with no gene match: 15. From germline, CDR1 is MNHEY and CDR2 SMNVEV (reference sequence). The CDR3 contains 20 residues.

The chain joins TRBV28 to TRBJ2-7; 7 positions match TRBD2. Looked up from germline, CDR1 is MDHEN and CDR2 is SYDVKM. This CDR3 spans 15 amino acids. Trimming removed 5 bases from V and 0 bases from J; junction bases left unmatched: 7. This CDR3 reads CASSPGGPSSYEQYF. The DNA of the CDR3 is TGTGCCAGCAGTCCGGGGGGACCCAGCTCCTACGAGCAGTACTTC.

In its sample, this clone was seen once. The junction does not match germline at one end; this may be a read error. The chain links TRBV10-3 to TRBJ1-3, with a weak D call TRBD1 (5 bases). The CDR3 runs 15 residues. Germline V CDR1 and CDR2: ENHRY, SYGVKD. CDR3 coding DNA: TGTGCCATCAATGAGGGCGAAGGGGTATTAAACACCATATATTTT. This encodes CAINEGEGVLNTIYF.

V gene TRBV30 combines with J gene TRBJ1-4, with 7 bases matching TRBD1. The CDR3 loop spans 13 amino acids. The germline V gene has CDR1 GTSNPN and CDR2 SVGIG (reference sequence). J lost 4 bases, V lost 5 bases, and 4 bases had no gene match. The CDR3 protein is CAWRTGHNEKLFF. In nucleotides, the CDR3 is TGTGCCTGGCGGACAGGCCATAATGAAAAACTGTTTTTT.